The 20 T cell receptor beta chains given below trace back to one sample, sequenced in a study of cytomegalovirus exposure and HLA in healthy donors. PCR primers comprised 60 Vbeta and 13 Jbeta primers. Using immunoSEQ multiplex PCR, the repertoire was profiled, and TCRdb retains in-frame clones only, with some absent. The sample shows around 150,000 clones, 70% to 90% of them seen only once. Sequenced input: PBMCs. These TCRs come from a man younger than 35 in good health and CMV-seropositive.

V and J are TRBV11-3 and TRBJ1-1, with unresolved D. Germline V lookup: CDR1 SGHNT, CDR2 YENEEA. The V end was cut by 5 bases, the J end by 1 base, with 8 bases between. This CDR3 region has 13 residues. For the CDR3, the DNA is TGTGCCAGCAGCAAAAAGCAGAACACTGAAGCTTTCTTT. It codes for CASSKKQNTEAFF.

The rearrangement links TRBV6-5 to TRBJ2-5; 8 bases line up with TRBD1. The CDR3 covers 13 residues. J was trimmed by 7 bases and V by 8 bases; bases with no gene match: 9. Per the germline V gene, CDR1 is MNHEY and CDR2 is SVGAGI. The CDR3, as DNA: TGTGCCAGCGGGACAGGAGGGCTTGGGACCCAGTACTTC. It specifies CASGTGGLGTQYF.

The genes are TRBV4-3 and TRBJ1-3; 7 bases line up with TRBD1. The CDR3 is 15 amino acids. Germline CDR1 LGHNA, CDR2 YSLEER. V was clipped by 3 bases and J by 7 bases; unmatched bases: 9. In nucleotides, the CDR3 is TGCGCCAGCAGCCACCAACAGGGGCCCACCAACACCATATATTTT. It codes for CASSHQQGPTNTIYF.

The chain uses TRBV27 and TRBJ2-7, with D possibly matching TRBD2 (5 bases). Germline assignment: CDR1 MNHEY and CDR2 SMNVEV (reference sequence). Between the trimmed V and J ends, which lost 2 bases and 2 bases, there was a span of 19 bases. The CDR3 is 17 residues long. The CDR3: CASSLSGAHTLTYEQYF. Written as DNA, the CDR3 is TGTGCCAGCAGTTTAAGCGGCGCACACACCTTAACCTACGAGCAGTACTTC.

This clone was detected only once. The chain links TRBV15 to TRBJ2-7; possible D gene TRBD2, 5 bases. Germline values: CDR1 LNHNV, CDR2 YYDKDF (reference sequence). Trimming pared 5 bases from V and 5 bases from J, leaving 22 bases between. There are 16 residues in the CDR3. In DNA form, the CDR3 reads TGTGCCACCAGCCCCGGGAACCGGGAACCCTTCCACGAGCAGTACTTC. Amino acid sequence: CATSPGNREPFHEQYF. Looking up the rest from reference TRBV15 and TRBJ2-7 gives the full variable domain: DAMVIQNPRYQVTQFGKPVTLSCSQTLNHNVMYWYQQKSSQAPKLLFHYYDKDFNNEADTPDNFQSRRPNTSFCFLDIRSPGLGDTAMYLCATSPGNREPFHEQYFGPGTRLTVT.

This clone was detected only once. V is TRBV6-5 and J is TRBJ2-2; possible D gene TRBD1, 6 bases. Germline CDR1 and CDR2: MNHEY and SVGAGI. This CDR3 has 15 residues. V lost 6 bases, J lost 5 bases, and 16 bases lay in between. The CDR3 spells CASRRGGMGTGELFF. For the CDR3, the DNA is TGTGCCAGCAGGAGAGGGGGAATGGGGACCGGGGAGCTGTTTTTT.

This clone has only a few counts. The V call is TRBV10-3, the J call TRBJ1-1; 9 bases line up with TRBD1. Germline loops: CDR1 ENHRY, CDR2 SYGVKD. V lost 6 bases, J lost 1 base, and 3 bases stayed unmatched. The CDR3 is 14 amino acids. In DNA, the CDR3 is TGTGCCATCAGGGGGGGACAGGGGAACACTGAAGCTTTCTTT. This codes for CAIRGGQGNTEAFF.

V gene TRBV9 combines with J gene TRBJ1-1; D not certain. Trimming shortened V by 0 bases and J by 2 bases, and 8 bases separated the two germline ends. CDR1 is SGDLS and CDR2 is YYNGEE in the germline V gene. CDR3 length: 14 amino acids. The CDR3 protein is CASSVATHNTEAFF. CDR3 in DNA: TGTGCCAGCAGCGTAGCTACCCATAACACTGAAGCTTTCTTT. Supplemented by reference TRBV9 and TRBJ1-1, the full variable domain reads DSGVTQTPKHLITATGQRVTLRCSPRSGDLSVYWYQQSLDQGLQFLIQYYNGEERAKGNILERFSAQQFPDLHSELNLSSLELGDSALYFCASSVATHNTEAFFGQGTRLTVV.

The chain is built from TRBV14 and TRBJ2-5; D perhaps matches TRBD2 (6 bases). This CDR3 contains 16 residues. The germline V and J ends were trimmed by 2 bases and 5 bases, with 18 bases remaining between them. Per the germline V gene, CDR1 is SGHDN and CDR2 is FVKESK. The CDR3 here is CASSQLEGAGGETQYF. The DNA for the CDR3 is TGTGCCAGCAGCCAACTGGAGGGCGCGGGTGGGGAGACCCAGTACTTC.

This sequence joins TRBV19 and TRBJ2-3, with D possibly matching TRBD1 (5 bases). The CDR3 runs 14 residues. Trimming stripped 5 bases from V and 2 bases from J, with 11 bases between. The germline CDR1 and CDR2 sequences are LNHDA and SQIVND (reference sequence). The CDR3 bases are TGTGCCAGTAGTGTCCTAGGGGTCACAGATACGCAGTATTTT. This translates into CASSVLGVTDTQYF.

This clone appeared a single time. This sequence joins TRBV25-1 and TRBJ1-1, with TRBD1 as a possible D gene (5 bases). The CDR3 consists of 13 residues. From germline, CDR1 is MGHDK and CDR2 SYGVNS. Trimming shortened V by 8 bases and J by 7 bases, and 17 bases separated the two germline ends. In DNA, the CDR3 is TGTGCCAGCGAAAAGGGGCGCGAGGTTGAAGCTTTCTTT. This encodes CASEKGREVEAFF.

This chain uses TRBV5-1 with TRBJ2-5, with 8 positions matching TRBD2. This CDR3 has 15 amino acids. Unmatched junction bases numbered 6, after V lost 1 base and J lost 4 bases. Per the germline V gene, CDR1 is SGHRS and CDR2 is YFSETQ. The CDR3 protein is CASSLPRGDLETQYF. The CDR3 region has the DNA TGCGCCAGCAGCTTGCCGCGGGGGGATTTAGAGACCCAGTACTTC.

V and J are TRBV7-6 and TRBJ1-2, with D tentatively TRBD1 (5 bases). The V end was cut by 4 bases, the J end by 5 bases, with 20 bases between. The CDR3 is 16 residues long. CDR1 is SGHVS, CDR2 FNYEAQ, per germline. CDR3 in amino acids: CASSSLGDSRGYGYTF. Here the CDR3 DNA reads TGTGCCAGCAGCTCGCTTGGGGACTCCCGAGGGTATGGCTACACCTTC.

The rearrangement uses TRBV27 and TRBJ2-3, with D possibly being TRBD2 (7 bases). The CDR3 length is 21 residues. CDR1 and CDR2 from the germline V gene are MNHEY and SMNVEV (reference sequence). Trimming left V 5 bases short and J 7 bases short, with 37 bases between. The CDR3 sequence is CASSQRRLTGGAIIGSNTQYF. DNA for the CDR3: TGTGCCAGCAGTCAACGACGTTTAACGGGGGGCGCGATTATCGGGTCGAATACGCAGTATTTT.

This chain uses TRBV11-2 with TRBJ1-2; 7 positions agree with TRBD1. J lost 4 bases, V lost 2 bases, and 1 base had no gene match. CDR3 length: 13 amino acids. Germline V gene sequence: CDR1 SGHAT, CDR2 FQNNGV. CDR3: CASSLRDSYGYTF. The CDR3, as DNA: TGTGCCAGCAGCTTAAGGGACAGCTATGGCTACACCTTC.

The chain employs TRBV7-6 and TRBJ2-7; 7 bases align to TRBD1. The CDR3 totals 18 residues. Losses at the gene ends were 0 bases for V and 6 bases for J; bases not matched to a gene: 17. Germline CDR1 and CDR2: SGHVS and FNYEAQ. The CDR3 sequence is CASSLARSAGTVPVEQYF. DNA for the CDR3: TGTGCCAGCAGCTTAGCGCGCTCAGCCGGGACAGTTCCCGTCGAGCAGTACTTC.

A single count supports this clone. CDR3 bases: TGCGCCAGCAGCCCGGGACTAGCGACGACAGATACGCAGTATTTT. Its translation is CASSPGLATTDTQYF. The rearrangement uses TRBV10-1 and TRBJ2-3; 10 bases align to TRBD2. Looked up from germline, CDR1 is WNHNN and CDR2 is SYGVQD (reference sequence). Unmatched junction bases numbered 6, after V lost 6 bases and J lost 3 bases. The CDR3 runs to 15 residues.

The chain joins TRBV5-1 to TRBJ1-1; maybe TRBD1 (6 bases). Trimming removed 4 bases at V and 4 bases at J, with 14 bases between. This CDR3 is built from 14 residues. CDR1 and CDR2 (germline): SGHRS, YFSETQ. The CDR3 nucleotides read TGCGCCAGCAGCCGAGAAGGGGGGGGCACTGAAGCTTTCTTT. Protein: CASSREGGGTEAFF.

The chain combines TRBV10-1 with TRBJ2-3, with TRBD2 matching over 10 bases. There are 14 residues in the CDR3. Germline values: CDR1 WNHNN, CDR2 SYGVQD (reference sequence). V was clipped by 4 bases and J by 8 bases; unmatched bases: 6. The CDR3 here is CASSGGLASATQYF. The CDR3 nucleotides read TGCGCCAGCAGTGGGGGACTAGCGAGCGCTACGCAGTATTTT.

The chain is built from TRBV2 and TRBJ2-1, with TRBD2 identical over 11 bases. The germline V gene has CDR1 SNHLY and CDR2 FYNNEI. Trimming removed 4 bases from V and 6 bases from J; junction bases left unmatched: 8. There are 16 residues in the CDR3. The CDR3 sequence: CASSGELAGGRNEQFF. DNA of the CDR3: TGTGCCAGCAGTGGTGAGCTAGCGGGGGGCCGCAATGAGCAGTTCTTC.